What follows are 10 T cell receptor beta chains derived from one specimen sequenced in a study of identical twins. TCRdb used MiXCR to reprocess the 5' RACE reads, holding one entry per CDR3 protein. The sample has about 220,000 distinct CDR3 sequences; 6% to 8.5% are singletons. Separately, the same data were catalogued under a study of yellow fever vaccine responses in identical twins.

Sequenced input: CD8+ T cells sorted from blood. All receptors derive from a young woman in good health.

A few counts support this clonotype. The chain couples TRBV12-3 or TRBV12-4 to TRBJ2-7, with D maybe TRBD1 (5 bases). This CDR3 has 14 amino acids. Trimming removed 5 bases at V and 2 bases at J, with 13 bases between. This chain's CDR3 is CASSPATATYEQYF. In DNA form, the CDR3 reads TGTGCCAGCAGTCCCGCGACAGCCACCTACGAGCAGTACTTC.

The rearrangement links TRBV5-6 to TRBJ1-1, with no clear D. Germline values: CDR1 SGHDT, CDR2 YYEEEE. This CDR3 spans 13 amino acids. Trimming removed 0 bases at V and 1 base at J, with 4 bases between. CDR3 sequence reads: CASSLVTNTEAFF. CDR3 bases: TGTGCCAGCAGCTTGGTTACGAACACTGAAGCTTTCTTT.

This clonotype occurred many times. This rearrangement joins TRBV6-5 to TRBJ1-2, with TRBD1 identical over 7 bases. V gave up 0 bases and J gave up 7 bases; unmatched junction bases: 5. From germline, CDR1 is MNHEY and CDR2 SVGAGI. CDR3 length: 14 residues. The CDR3 DNA follows: TGTGCCAGCAGTTACTCGGAGGGGGCGTCTGGCTACACCTTC. This gives the protein CASSYSEGASGYTF.

The J gene is TRBJ2-5, the V gene TRBV20-1, with D hard to call. There are 12 residues in the CDR3. The V end lost 2 bases, the J end lost 0 bases, and 4 bases lay between the germline ends. From germline, CDR1 is DFQATT and CDR2 SNEGSKA (reference sequence). CDR3 sequence (DNA): TGCAGTGCTAGAACACACCAAGAGACCCAGTACTTC. Translating it yields CSARTHQETQYF.

This clonotype was picked up many times. This CDR3 is CASSPHLGSVTDTQYF. In nucleotides, the CDR3 is TGTGCCAGCAGTCCCCATCTCGGCTCAGTAACAGATACGCAGTATTTT. The V gene is TRBV27, the J gene TRBJ2-3; D is uncertain. V lost 5 bases and J lost 3, with 18 bases in between. CDR3 length equals 16 residues. Germline V gives CDR1 MNHEY, CDR2 SMNVEV (reference sequence).

This clonotype was picked up many times. V and J are TRBV4-1 and TRBJ2-7; 9 bases map to TRBD1. The germline CDR1 and CDR2 sequences are MGHRA and YSYEKL. The CDR3 runs to 15 residues. Trimming took 6 bases from V and 2 from J; bases not matched to a gene: 8. The DNA of the CDR3 is TGCGCCAGCAGACCCGGGACAGGGAATCCCTACGAGCAGTACTTC. It yields the protein CASRPGTGNPYEQYF.

This clonotype was observed a few times. The chain joins TRBV20-1 to TRBJ1-5; tentatively, D is TRBD1 (6 bases). Germline lookup yields CDR1 DFQATT and CDR2 SNEGSKA (reference sequence). The CDR3 spans 16 residues. Trimming stripped 0 bases from V and 0 bases from J, with 12 bases between. DNA for the CDR3: TGCAGTGCTAGAGATTTCTTGGACAGTAGCAATCAGCCCCAGCATTTT. Its translation: CSARDFLDSSNQPQHF.

This clonotype was detected many times. The genes are TRBV4-1 and TRBJ2-2, with D possibly called TRBD1 or TRBD2 (6 bases each). The CDR3 spans 17 residues. Germline lookup yields CDR1 MGHRA and CDR2 YSYEKL. V was clipped by 4 bases and J by 4 bases, with 19 bases between them. Here the CDR3 DNA reads TGCGCCAGCAGCCTCCTCGGGGGCAGGGGAACCACCGGGGAGCTGTTTTTT. It encodes CASSLLGGRGTTGELFF.

In its sample, this clonotype was seen many times. J is TRBJ2-7 and V is TRBV29-1; 9 bases are a match to TRBD1. The CDR3 loop spans 15 amino acids. V trimming: 7 bases; J trimming: 0 bases; junction bases outside the gene matches: 10. The germline CDR1 and CDR2 sequences are SQVTM and ANQGSEA. The CDR3: CSGAGGTGNSYEQYF. The CDR3 DNA reads as TGCAGCGGGGCCGGTGGGACAGGGAACTCCTACGAGCAGTACTTC.

Ten or more counts support this clonotype. The V gene is TRBV24-1, the J gene TRBJ2-1, with 7 bases that match TRBD2. J gave up 8 bases and V 3 bases, and 15 bases lay outside the gene matches. CDR1 is KGHDR, CDR2 SFDVKD, per germline. This CDR3 comprises 17 residues. CDR3 in amino acids: CATSDLVTGGDTDEQFF. The CDR3 DNA reads TGTGCCACCAGTGATCTTGTCACGGGAGGAGACACGGATGAGCAGTTCTTC.